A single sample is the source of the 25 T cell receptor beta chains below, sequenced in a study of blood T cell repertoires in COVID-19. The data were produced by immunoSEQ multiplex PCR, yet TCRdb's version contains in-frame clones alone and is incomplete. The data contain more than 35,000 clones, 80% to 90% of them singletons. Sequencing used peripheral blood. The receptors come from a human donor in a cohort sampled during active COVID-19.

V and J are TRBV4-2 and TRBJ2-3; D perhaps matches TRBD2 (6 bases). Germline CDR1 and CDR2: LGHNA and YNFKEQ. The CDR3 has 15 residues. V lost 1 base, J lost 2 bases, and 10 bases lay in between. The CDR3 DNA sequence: TGTGCCAGCAGCCAAGGGGACTCGTACACAGATACGCAGTATTTT. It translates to CASSQGDSYTDTQYF.

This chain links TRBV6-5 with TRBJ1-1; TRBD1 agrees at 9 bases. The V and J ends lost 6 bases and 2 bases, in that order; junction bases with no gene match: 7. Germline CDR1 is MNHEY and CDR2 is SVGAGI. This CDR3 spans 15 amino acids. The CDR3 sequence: CASRPDRGGNTEAFF. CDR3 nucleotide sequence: TGTGCCAGCAGACCGGACAGGGGCGGAAACACTGAAGCTTTCTTT.

The DNA of the CDR3 is TGTGCCAGCAGCCAAGCCCGGAATGTAGGGGTCCTCTTACGGGCTTTCTTT. Encoded protein: CASSQARNVGVLLRAFF. This chain uses TRBV3-1 (or the pseudogene TRBV3-2) with TRBJ1-1; possible D gene TRBD1, 5 bases. The CDR3 runs 17 residues. Germline V gene lookup returns CDR1 LGHDT and CDR2 YNNKEL (reference sequence). Trimming cost V 1 base and J 11 bases, with 26 bases left between them.

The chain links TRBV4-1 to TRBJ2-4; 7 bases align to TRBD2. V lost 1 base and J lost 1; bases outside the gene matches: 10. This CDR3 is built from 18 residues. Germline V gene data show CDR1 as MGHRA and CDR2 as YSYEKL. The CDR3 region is CASSQVVGGSTAKNIQYF. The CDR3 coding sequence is TGCGCCAGCAGCCAAGTTGTAGGCGGGAGCACGGCCAAAAACATTCAGTACTTC.

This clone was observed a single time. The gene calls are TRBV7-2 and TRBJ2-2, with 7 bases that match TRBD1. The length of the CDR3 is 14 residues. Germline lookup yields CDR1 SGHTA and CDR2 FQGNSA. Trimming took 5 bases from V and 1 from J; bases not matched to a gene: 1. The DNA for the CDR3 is TGTGCCAGCAGCGACAGGGTGAACACCGGGGAGCTGTTTTTT. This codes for CASSDRVNTGELFF.

The CDR3 protein is CASADSGNTIYF. Written as DNA, the CDR3 is TGCGCCAGCGCAGACTCTGGAAACACCATATATTTT. The chain is built from TRBV5-1 and TRBJ1-3; no definite D call. The CDR3 sequence is 12 residues long. Trimming took off 7 bases at V and 0 bases at J, with 5 bases between the two ends. Germline loops: CDR1 SGHRS, CDR2 YFSETQ. Together with reference TRBV5-1 and TRBJ1-3, the CDR3 gives the full variable domain: KAGVTQTPRYLIKTRGQQVTLSCSPISGHRSVSWYQQTPGQGLQFLFEYFSETQRNKGNFPGRFSGRQFSNSRSEMNVSTLELGDSALYLCASADSGNTIYFGEGSWLTVV.

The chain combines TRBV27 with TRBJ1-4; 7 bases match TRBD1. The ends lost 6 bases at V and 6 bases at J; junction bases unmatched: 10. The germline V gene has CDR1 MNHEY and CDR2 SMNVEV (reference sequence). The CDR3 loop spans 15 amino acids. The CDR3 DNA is TGTGCCAGCAGGGATAGGGGGCAGGACGATGAAAAACTGTTTTTT. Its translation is CASRDRGQDDEKLFF.

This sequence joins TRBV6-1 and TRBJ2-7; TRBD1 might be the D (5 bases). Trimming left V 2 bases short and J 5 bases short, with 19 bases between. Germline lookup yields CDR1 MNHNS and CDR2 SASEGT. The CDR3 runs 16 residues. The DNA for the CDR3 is TGTGCCAGCAGTGAATGGGGCTCGGATGAGGTAGACGAGCAGTACTTC. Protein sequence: CASSEWGSDEVDEQYF.

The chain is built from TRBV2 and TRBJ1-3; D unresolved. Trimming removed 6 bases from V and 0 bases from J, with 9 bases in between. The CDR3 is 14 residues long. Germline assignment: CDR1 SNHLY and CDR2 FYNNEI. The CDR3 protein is CASRSRLSGNTIYF. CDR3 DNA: TGTGCCAGCAGATCGAGGCTCTCTGGAAACACCATATATTTT.

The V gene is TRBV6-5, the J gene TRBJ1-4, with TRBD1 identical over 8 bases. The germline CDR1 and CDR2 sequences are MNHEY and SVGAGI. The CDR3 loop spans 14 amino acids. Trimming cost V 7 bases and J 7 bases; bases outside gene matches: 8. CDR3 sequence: CASNGQGSSEKLFF. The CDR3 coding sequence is TGTGCCAGCAACGGACAGGGATCGAGTGAAAAACTGTTTTTT.

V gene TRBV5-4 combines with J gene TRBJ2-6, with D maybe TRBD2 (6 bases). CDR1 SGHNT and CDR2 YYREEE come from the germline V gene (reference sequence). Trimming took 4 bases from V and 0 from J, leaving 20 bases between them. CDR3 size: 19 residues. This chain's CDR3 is CASSPQGLAVTSGANVLTF. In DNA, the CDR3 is TGTGCCAGCAGCCCTCAAGGATTAGCGGTTACCTCTGGGGCCAACGTCCTGACTTTC.

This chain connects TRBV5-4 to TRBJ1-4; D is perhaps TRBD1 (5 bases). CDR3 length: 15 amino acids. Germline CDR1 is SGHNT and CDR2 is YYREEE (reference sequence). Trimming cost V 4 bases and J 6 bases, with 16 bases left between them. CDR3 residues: CASSRQEGGDEKLFF. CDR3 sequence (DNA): TGTGCCAGCAGCCGACAAGAGGGAGGGGATGAAAAACTGTTTTTT.

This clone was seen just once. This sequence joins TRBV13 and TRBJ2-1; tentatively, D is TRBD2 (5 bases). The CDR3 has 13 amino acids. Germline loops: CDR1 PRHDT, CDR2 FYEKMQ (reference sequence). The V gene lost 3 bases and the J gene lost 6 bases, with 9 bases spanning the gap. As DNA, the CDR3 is TGTGCCAGCAGCTTTGGAGGAAGCAATGAGCAGTTCTTC. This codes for CASSFGGSNEQFF.

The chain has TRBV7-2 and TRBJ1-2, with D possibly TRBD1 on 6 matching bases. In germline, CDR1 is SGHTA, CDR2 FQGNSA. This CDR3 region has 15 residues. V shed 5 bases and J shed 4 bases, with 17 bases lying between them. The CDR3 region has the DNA TGTGCCAGCAGCCCTGACAGTCAGGGGCTCTATGGCTACACCTTC. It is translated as CASSPDSQGLYGYTF.

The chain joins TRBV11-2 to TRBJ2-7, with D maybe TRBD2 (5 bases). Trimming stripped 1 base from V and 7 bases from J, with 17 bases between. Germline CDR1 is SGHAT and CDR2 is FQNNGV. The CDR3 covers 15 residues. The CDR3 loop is CASSLGRASPGEQYF. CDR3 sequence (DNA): TGTGCCAGCAGCTTAGGCCGGGCGAGCCCGGGGGAGCAGTACTTC.

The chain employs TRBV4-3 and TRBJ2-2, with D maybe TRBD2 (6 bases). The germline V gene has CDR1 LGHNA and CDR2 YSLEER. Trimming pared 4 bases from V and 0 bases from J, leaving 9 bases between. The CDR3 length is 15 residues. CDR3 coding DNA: TGCGCCAGCAGCCCTAGCGCCCCGAACACCGGGGAGCTGTTTTTT. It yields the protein CASSPSAPNTGELFF.

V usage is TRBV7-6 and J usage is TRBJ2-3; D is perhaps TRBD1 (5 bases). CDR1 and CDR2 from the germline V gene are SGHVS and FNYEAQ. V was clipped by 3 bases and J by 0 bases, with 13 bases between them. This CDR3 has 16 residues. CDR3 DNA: TGTGCCAGCAGCTTGCCCAGGGTAGGGAGCACAGATACGCAGTATTTT. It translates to CASSLPRVGSTDTQYF. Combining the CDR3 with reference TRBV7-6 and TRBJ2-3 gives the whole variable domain GAGVSQSPRYKVTKRGQDVALRCDPISGHVSLYWYRQALGQGPEFLTYFNYEAQQDKSGLPNDRFSAERPEGSISTLTIQRTEQRDSAMYRCASSLPRVGSTDTQYFGPGTRLTVL.

Here the CDR3 reads CASSPGDRGGNQPQHF. CDR3 nucleotide sequence: TGTGCCAGCAGCCCCGGGGACAGGGGAGGCAATCAGCCCCAGCATTTT. The chain combines TRBV11-3 with TRBJ1-5; 10 bases match TRBD1. CDR1 is SGHNT, CDR2 YENEEA, per germline. V dropped 5 bases and J dropped 2; count of bases not matched to a gene: 6. The CDR3 loop spans 16 amino acids.

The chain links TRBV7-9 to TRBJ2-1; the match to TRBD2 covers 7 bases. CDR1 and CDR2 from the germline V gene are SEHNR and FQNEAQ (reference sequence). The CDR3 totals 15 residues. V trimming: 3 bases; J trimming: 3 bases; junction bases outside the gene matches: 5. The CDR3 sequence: CASSFGGSHYNEQFF. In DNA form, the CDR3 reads TGTGCCAGCAGCTTTGGCGGGAGTCACTACAATGAGCAGTTCTTC.

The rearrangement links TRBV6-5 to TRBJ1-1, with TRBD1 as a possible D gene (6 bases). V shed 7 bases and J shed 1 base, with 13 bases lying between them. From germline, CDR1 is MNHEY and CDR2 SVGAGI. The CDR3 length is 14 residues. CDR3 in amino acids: CASKGGQQNTEAFF. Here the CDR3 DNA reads TGTGCCAGCAAAGGGGGACAACAGAACACTGAAGCTTTCTTT.

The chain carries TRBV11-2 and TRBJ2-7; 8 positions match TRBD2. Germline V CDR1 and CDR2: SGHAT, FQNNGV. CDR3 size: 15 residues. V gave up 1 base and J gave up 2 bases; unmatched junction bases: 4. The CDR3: CASSLASGGAYEQYF. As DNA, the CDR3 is TGTGCCAGCAGCTTAGCCAGCGGGGGAGCCTACGAGCAGTACTTC.

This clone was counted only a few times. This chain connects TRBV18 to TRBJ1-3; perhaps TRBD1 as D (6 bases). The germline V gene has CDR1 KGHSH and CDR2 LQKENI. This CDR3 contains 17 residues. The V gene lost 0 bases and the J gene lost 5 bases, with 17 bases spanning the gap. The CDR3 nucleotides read TGTGCCAGCTCACCACCCGGCAGGGGCAGGGGAAGAAACACCATATATTTT. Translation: CASSPPGRGRGRNTIYF.

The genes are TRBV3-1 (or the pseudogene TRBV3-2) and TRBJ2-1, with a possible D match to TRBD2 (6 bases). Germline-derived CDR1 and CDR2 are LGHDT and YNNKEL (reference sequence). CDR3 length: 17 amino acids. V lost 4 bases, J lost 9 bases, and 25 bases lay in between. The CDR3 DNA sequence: TGTGCCAGCAGCCCTACCCGCAGCCAGCGGGCCGAGAGTGAGCAGTTCTTC. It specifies CASSPTRSQRAESEQFF.

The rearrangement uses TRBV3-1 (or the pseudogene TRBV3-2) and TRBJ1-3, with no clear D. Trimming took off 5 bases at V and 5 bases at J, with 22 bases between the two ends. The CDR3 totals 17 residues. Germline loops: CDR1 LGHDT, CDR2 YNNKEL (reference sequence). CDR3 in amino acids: CASSGGGPISPRNTIYF. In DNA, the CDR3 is TGTGCCAGCAGCGGTGGAGGTCCCATTTCACCACGAAACACCATATATTTT.

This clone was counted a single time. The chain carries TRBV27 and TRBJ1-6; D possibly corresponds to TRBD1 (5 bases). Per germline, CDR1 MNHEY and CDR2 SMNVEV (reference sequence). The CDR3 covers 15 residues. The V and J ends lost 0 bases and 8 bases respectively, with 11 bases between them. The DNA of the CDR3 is TGTGCCAGCAGTTTATCGCGCCAGGGCCATTCACCCCTCCACTTT. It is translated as CASSLSRQGHSPLHF.